The TCR beta chain described here comes from a study of OX40 agonist ivuxolimab in advanced cancers. General study results and limits: Partial responders receiving 0.1-3.0 mg/kg showed among the lowest clonal expansion.

This CDR3 region has 15 residues. CDR1 is MNHEY and CDR2 is SVGAGI in the germline V gene. The ends lost 2 bases at V and 7 bases at J; junction bases unmatched: 7. The method was immunoSEQ multiplex PCR; TCRdb's version includes in-frame clones alone and lacks a portion of them. The table has tens of thousands of clones, 80% to 90% seen once. Concerning this clone: Its antigen is still unknown.

The sample was CD4+ or CD8+ T cells sorted from blood, taken in a trial of the OX40 agonist ivuxolimab. The rearrangement uses TRBV6-5 and TRBJ2-2, with 7 bases identical to TRBD2. The TCR was taken from an adult with an advanced solid tumor such as melanoma, head and neck, liver or kidney cancer. The CDR3 DNA follows: TGTGCCAGCAGTTACCCTAGGTCGGGGGGCGGGGAGCTGTTTTTT. It yields the protein CASSYPRSGGGELFF.